The 26 T cell receptor beta chains presented below share a single source sample, sequenced in a study of spatial heterogeneity in lung cancer. The time point denotes: blood at routine non-recurrence follow-up after resection. TCRdb re-called the 5' RACE reads with MiXCR, one entry per CDR3 protein. Among roughly 71,000 distinct CDR3 sequences listed, approximately 8.9% were seen once. The specimen comprised PBMCs, sampled at follow-up. Source of these receptors: a female donor with early-stage non-small cell lung cancer.

This clonotype was counted at least ten times. The chain combines TRBV27 with TRBJ2-7; TRBD2 aligns across 15 bases. The CDR3 length is 18 residues. After removal of 5 bases from V and 6 bases from J, the junction contained 14 bases not matched to a gene. CDR1 is MNHEY, CDR2 SMNVEV, per germline (reference sequence). The DNA for the CDR3 is TGTGCCAGCAGTGAAATCGGACTAGCGGGAGGGCCGGGACGCGAGCAGTACTTC. Its translation: CASSEIGLAGGPGREQYF.

This clonotype occurred many times. The genes are TRBV2 and TRBJ1-5; D not certain. With 0 bases removed from V and 2 bases from J, the gap between germline ends came to 11 bases. The germline V gene has CDR1 SNHLY and CDR2 FYNNEI. The CDR3 spans 16 residues. The CDR3 DNA is TGTGCCAGCAGTGAAGCGTTCGGGGAAGGCAATCAGCCCCAGCATTTT. Translated: CASSEAFGEGNQPQHF.

There are many counts of this clonotype. The rearrangement links TRBV7-9 to TRBJ2-1; TRBD2 might be the D (5 bases). The CDR3 length is 15 residues. The V end was cut by 5 bases, the J end by 0 bases, with 11 bases between. The germline V gene encodes CDR1 SEHNR and CDR2 FQNEAQ (reference sequence). The CDR3 loop is CASSPGMSSYNEQFF. CDR3 DNA sequence: TGTGCCAGCAGCCCGGGGATGAGCTCCTACAATGAGCAGTTCTTC.

This chain links TRBV5-1 with TRBJ2-5, with a tentative D call TRBD2 (5 bases). Between the trimmed V and J ends, which lost 1 base and 4 bases, there was a span of 14 bases. CDR1 SGHRS and CDR2 YFSETQ come from the germline V gene. The CDR3 is 15 amino acids. CDR3 protein: CASSLNGGPPETQYF. The CDR3 DNA is TGCGCCAGCAGCTTGAACGGAGGTCCCCCAGAGACCCAGTACTTC.

This clonotype was recorded a few times. The rearrangement uses TRBV20-1 and TRBJ2-4; 9 bases align to TRBD2. From germline, CDR1 is DFQATT and CDR2 SNEGSKA (reference sequence). J was trimmed by 7 bases and V by 5 bases; bases with no gene match: 9. The CDR3 loop spans 14 amino acids. The CDR3 nucleotides are TGCAGTGCTGCAATAGCGGGAGATGGGAACATTCAGTACTTC. As protein: CSAAIAGDGNIQYF.

The chain recombines TRBV5-1 with TRBJ2-3; D gene ambiguous. The germline gives CDR1 SGHRS, CDR2 YFSETQ. CDR3 length equals 13 residues. Trimming stripped 0 bases from V and 4 bases from J, with 6 bases between. The CDR3 sequence is CASSLEFSDTQYF. The CDR3 DNA reads TGCGCCAGCAGCTTGGAATTTTCAGATACGCAGTATTTT.

V is TRBV9 and J is TRBJ1-2; no clear D gene. Trimming removed 0 bases from V and 6 bases from J, with 12 bases in between. There are 14 residues in the CDR3. CDR1 is SGDLS and CDR2 is YYNGEE in the germline V gene. The CDR3 DNA sequence: TGTGCCAGCAGCGTAGTTGGCGGCGCCGATGGCTACACCTTC. Its protein is CASSVVGGADGYTF.

The sample holds many counts of this clonotype. The J gene is TRBJ2-1, the V gene TRBV4-2; D gene ambiguous. V gave up 2 bases and J gave up 0 bases, with 17 bases separating them. The CDR3 is made up of 18 amino acids. CDR1 and CDR2 from the germline V gene are LGHNA and YNFKEQ. For the CDR3, the DNA is TGTGCCAGCAGCCAAACGAGACCCGCACCGGGCTCCTACAATGAGCAGTTCTTC. It encodes CASSQTRPAPGSYNEQFF.

Turning to this clonotype: This may come from a read error, since a much larger clone is one base off. The conserved phenylalanine or tryptophan normally closing the CDR3 is absent here, so this likely arose from a read error. The chain uses TRBV10-3 and TRBJ2-1, with 8 bases lining up with TRBD2. With V trimmed by 0 bases and J by 8 bases, 12 bases remained unmatched. There are 17 residues in the CDR3. CDR1 and CDR2 from the germline V gene are ENHRY and SYGVKD. In DNA form, the CDR3 reads TGTGCCATCAGTGAGTCGACTCGCAGCGGGAGTGGGTATGAGCAGTTCTAC. Translating gives CAISESTRSGSGYEQFY.

This clonotype came up many times. This chain uses TRBV9 with TRBJ2-1, with 7 bases that match TRBD2. CDR1 is SGDLS, CDR2 YYNGEE, per germline. V lost 0 bases to trimming and J lost 10 bases; unmatched junction nucleotides: 4. This CDR3 is built from 13 residues. The CDR3, as DNA: TGTGCCAGCAGCGTAGTGGAGCGGGAAGAGCAGTTCTTC. Translating it yields CASSVVEREEQFF.

This clonotype has just a few counts. The gene calls are TRBV14 and TRBJ2-7, with TRBD2 matching 11 bases. The CDR3 totals 18 residues. Germline V gives CDR1 SGHDN, CDR2 FVKESK. J gave up 2 bases and V 0 bases, and 9 bases lay outside the gene matches. The CDR3 DNA sequence: TGTGCCAGCAGCCAAGAAAGGCTAGCGGGAGGACAAACCTACGAGCAGTACTTC. It is translated as CASSQERLAGGQTYEQYF. The whole variable domain, filled in from reference TRBV14 and TRBJ2-7, reads EAGVTQFPSHSVIEKGQTVTLRCDPISGHDNLYWYRRVMGKEIKFLLHFVKESKQDESGMPNNRFLAERTGGTYSTLKVQPAELEDSGVYFCASSQERLAGGQTYEQYFGPGTRLTVT.

This clonotype was seen at least ten times. The J gene is TRBJ2-1, the V gene TRBV7-3; TRBD2 matches at 8 bases. The CDR3 consists of 15 residues. Trimming removed 4 bases from V and 10 bases from J; junction bases left unmatched: 12. CDR1 is SGHTA, CDR2 FQGTGA, per germline. CDR3 nucleotide sequence: TGTGCCAGCAGCTCAGACGGACTAGCTGGCGGCGAGCAGTTCTTC. As protein: CASSSDGLAGGEQFF.

The DNA for the CDR3 is TGTGCCAGCAGTTACGGTGGGGGCGGAGAGCAGTACTTC. This gives the protein CASSYGGGGEQYF. This chain uses TRBV6-5 with TRBJ2-7; D may be TRBD1 (6 bases). Deletions cut 2 bases from V and 7 bases from J, with 12 bases between. The CDR3 loop spans 13 amino acids. Germline V gene sequence: CDR1 MNHEY, CDR2 SVGAGI.

In this sample, this clonotype turned up a few times. V and J are TRBV7-2 and TRBJ1-5; D not certain. Trimming shortened V by 2 bases and J by 2 bases, and 10 bases separated the two germline ends. CDR1 and CDR2 (germline): SGHTA, FQGNSA. The CDR3 sequence is 15 residues long. DNA for the CDR3: TGTGCCAGCAGCTTATGGGGAGACCGCAATCAGCCCCAGCATTTT. It is translated as CASSLWGDRNQPQHF. Together with reference TRBV7-2 and TRBJ1-5, the CDR3 gives the full variable domain: GAGVSQSPSNKVTEKGKDVELRCDPISGHTALYWYRQSLGQGLEFLIYFQGNSAPDKSGLPSDRFSAERTGGSVSTLTIQRTQQEDSAVYLCASSLWGDRNQPQHFGDGTRLSIL.

V gene TRBV27 combines with J gene TRBJ2-1; 12 bases fit TRBD2. Trimming at V came to 5 bases and at J to 9 bases, leaving 14 bases not matched to a gene. This CDR3 is built from 17 residues. Germline CDR1 and CDR2: MNHEY and SMNVEV (reference sequence). The CDR3 region is CASSHTLTSGSRIEQFF. The CDR3 bases are TGTGCCAGCAGTCATACCCTGACTAGCGGGAGTAGGATTGAGCAGTTCTTC.

This clonotype was picked up a small number of times. The chain combines TRBV10-3 with TRBJ2-3; 12 nucleotides match TRBD2. Germline V gene data show CDR1 as ENHRY and CDR2 as SYGVKD. The CDR3 is 16 residues long. V lost 2 bases to trimming and J lost 3 bases; unmatched junction nucleotides: 3. In nucleotides, the CDR3 is TGTGCCATCAGTGAGCCGACTAGCGGGAGTACAGATACGCAGTATTTT. It is translated as CAISEPTSGSTDTQYF.

Remarks on this clonotype: A much larger clone is a single base away; this may be a read error. The V call is TRBV6-5, the J call TRBJ2-1, with D perhaps matching TRBD1 (6 bases). The CDR3 runs 13 residues. Germline CDR1 is MNHEY and CDR2 is SVGAGI. DNA for the CDR3: TGTGTCAGCAGGCCCCAGGGGTGGAATGAGCAGTTCTTC. Protein product: CVSRPQGWNEQFF.

This clonotype was counted many times. This chain uses TRBV5-1 with TRBJ2-2; no clear D gene. The CDR3 is 11 residues long. CDR1 and CDR2 (germline): SGHRS, YFSETQ. Trimming pared 7 bases from V and 7 bases from J, leaving 8 bases between. DNA for the CDR3: TGCGCCAGCGGATTTAGCGGGGAGCTGTTTTTT. Translation gives CASGFSGELFF.

This clonotype was found many times. The chain is built from TRBV9 and TRBJ1-1; 10 bases map to TRBD1. Losses at the gene ends were 0 bases for V and 6 bases for J; bases not matched to a gene: 2. CDR1 SGDLS and CDR2 YYNGEE come from the germline V gene. The CDR3 runs 14 residues. The CDR3 is CASSVAGQGAEAFF. In DNA form, the CDR3 reads TGTGCCAGCAGCGTAGCCGGACAGGGGGCTGAAGCTTTCTTT.

At least ten counts were recorded for this clonotype. The chain uses TRBV6-5 and TRBJ2-3; 12 bases are shared with TRBD2. The V and J ends lost 2 bases and 3 bases, in that order; junction bases with no gene match: 6. The CDR3 contains 17 residues. Per germline, CDR1 MNHEY and CDR2 SVGAGI. The chain's CDR3 is CASSYVGLAGKTDTQYF. CDR3 nucleotides: TGTGCCAGCAGTTACGTAGGACTAGCGGGAAAGACAGATACGCAGTATTTT.

A single count supports this clonotype. This chain joins TRBV5-1 and TRBJ2-7; weak D call: TRBD1 (6 bases). The CDR3 totals 15 residues. The germline V gene has CDR1 SGHRS and CDR2 YFSETQ. V was pared by 3 bases and J by 6 bases, with 19 bases between. The CDR3 DNA sequence: TGCGCCAGCAGCTCTGCAGGGGTAGGTGGGGCCGAGCAGTACTTC. It is translated as CASSSAGVGGAEQYF. The variable domain in full, with the rest retrieved from reference TRBV5-1 and TRBJ2-7, is KAGVTQTPRYLIKTRGQQVTLSCSPISGHRSVSWYQQTPGQGLQFLFEYFSETQRNKGNFPGRFSGRQFSNSRSEMNVSTLELGDSALYLCASSSAGVGGAEQYFGPGTRLTVT.

This clonotype was detected ten times or more. The chain carries TRBV19 and TRBJ2-1; 7 nucleotides align to TRBD1. Germline lookup yields CDR1 LNHDA and CDR2 SQIVND (reference sequence). The CDR3 runs to 14 residues. With 6 bases clipped from V and 4 bases from J, the junction kept 6 bases outside the gene matches. CDR3 in amino acids: CASSPGQRYNEQFF. The DNA for the CDR3 is TGTGCCAGTAGCCCGGGACAGAGATACAATGAGCAGTTCTTC.

In its sample, this clonotype was seen a few times. The chain combines TRBV27 with TRBJ1-3; 7 nucleotides match TRBD1. Per the germline V gene, CDR1 is MNHEY and CDR2 is SMNVEV (reference sequence). Unmatched junction bases numbered 14, after V lost 5 bases and J lost 7 bases. This CDR3 spans 16 amino acids. CDR3 in DNA: TGTGCCAGCAGTCCACAGGGGTCGTTTGGAAGGAACACCATATATTTT. Translation gives CASSPQGSFGRNTIYF.

At least ten counts were recorded for this clonotype. V is TRBV20-1 and J is TRBJ2-7, with D unresolved. V lost 3 bases, J lost 3 bases, and 9 bases lay in between. CDR1 is DFQATT, CDR2 SNEGSKA, per germline (reference sequence). The CDR3 consists of 12 residues. CDR3 loop: CSARSSYYEQYF. Written as DNA, the CDR3 is TGCAGTGCTAGGTCCAGTTACTACGAGCAGTACTTC.

The chain joins TRBV6-6 to TRBJ2-2, with D possibly being TRBD2 (5 bases). Trimming took 6 bases from V and 7 from J, leaving 12 bases between them. Germline V gene data show CDR1 as MNHNY and CDR2 as SVGAGI (reference sequence). The CDR3 length is 13 residues. CDR3 in DNA: TGTGCCAGCAGCCCCACCCGGGACGGGGAGCTGTTTTTT. It translates to CASSPTRDGELFF.

This clonotype was seen at least ten times. This rearrangement joins TRBV12-3 or TRBV12-4 to TRBJ2-7, with D maybe TRBD2 (6 bases). This CDR3 is built from 16 residues. V was clipped by 5 bases and J by 5 bases, with 22 bases between them. Here the CDR3 reads CASSAHRGVGDDEQYF. The CDR3 DNA reads TGTGCCAGCAGTGCCCATCGCGGGGTGGGCGACGACGAGCAGTACTTC.